Presented here are 21 T cell receptor beta chains from one specimen sequenced in a study of control samples from healthy donors and cancer patients. Method: immunoSEQ multiplex PCR; TCRdb's copy keeps in-frame clones and lacks some. The data contain tens of thousands of clones, roughly 84% of them singletons. The sample was PBMCs. The receptor set was obtained from a woman in her forties or fifties with lung cancer.

V and J are TRBV6-6 and TRBJ2-7, with D perhaps matching TRBD1 or TRBD2 (5 bases each). This CDR3 has 14 residues. Germline V gene lookup returns CDR1 MNHNY and CDR2 SVGAGI (reference sequence). V lost 5 bases, J lost 0 bases, and 11 bases lay in between. CDR3 sequence reads: CASSGLGRSYEQYF. DNA for the CDR3: TGTGCCAGCAGTGGGTTGGGACGCTCCTACGAGCAGTACTTC.

A single count supports this clone. This chain uses TRBV12-5 with TRBJ1-4, with D hard to call. Per the germline V gene, CDR1 is LGHNT and CDR2 is FRNRAP. This CDR3 is built from 14 residues. Trimming cost V 2 bases and J 8 bases, with 12 bases left between them. The CDR3 loop is CASGLSTSGEKLFF. CDR3 nucleotide sequence: TGTGCTAGTGGTTTGTCGACTTCTGGGGAAAAACTGTTTTTT.

This chain uses TRBV7-2 with TRBJ2-7; D is uncertain. The CDR3 runs to 13 residues. The germline gives CDR1 SGHTA, CDR2 FQGNSA. V was trimmed by 4 bases and J by 0 bases, leaving 7 bases between them. The CDR3 sequence is CASSSQSSYEQYF. The DNA of the CDR3 is TGTGCCAGCAGCTCACAGAGCTCCTACGAGCAGTACTTC.

V usage is TRBV6-1 and J usage is TRBJ1-5; 9 bases are shared with TRBD1. The CDR3 is made up of 18 amino acids. CDR1 MNHNS and CDR2 SASEGT come from the germline V gene. With V trimmed by 4 bases and J by 2 bases, 12 bases remained unmatched. This chain's CDR3 is CASSVPGQGRFGNQPQHF. CDR3 sequence (DNA): TGTGCCAGCAGTGTCCCGGGACAGGGAAGATTTGGCAATCAGCCCCAGCATTTT.

This chain joins TRBV11-2 and TRBJ2-2, with 12 bases aligning to TRBD2. Germline assignment: CDR1 SGHAT and CDR2 FQNNGV. The ends lost 0 bases at V and 6 bases at J; junction bases unmatched: 2. The CDR3 has 16 residues. The CDR3 nucleotides read TGTGCCAGCAGCTTAGATCTAGCGGGGGGGCCCGGGGAGCTGTTTTTT. Amino acids: CASSLDLAGGPGELFF. Combining the CDR3 with reference TRBV11-2 and TRBJ2-2 gives the whole variable domain EAGVAQSPRYKIIEKRQSVAFWCNPISGHATLYWYQQILGQGPKLLIQFQNNGVVDDSQLPKDRFSAERLKGVDSTLKIQPAKLEDSAVYLCASSLDLAGGPGELFFGEGSRLTVL.

This rearrangement joins TRBV28 to TRBJ1-5; D remains ambiguous. Trimming took 2 bases from V and 0 from J, leaving 8 bases between them. Germline V lookup: CDR1 MDHEN, CDR2 SYDVKM. The CDR3 loop spans 15 amino acids. The CDR3 DNA sequence: TGTGCCAGCAGTTTAAGCGGGTATAGCAATCAGCCCCAGCATTTT. Its protein is CASSLSGYSNQPQHF.

This clone was counted once. The gene calls are TRBV10-3 and TRBJ1-2; the D gene is possibly TRBD1 (5 bases). V dropped 4 bases and J dropped 7 bases, with 13 bases sitting between them. This CDR3 has 13 residues. The germline V gene has CDR1 ENHRY and CDR2 SYGVKD. The CDR3 DNA follows: TGTGCCATCAGTGGCGGGCAGGGTTTTGGCTACACCTTC. Protein product: CAISGGQGFGYTF.

The rearrangement uses TRBV5-1 and TRBJ1-6; D unclear. V lost 1 base, J lost 9 bases, and 11 bases lay in between. The CDR3 loop spans 14 amino acids. Germline V gene sequence: CDR1 SGHRS, CDR2 YFSETQ. The CDR3 bases are TGCGCCAGCAGCTTGTTCGAGGGTGGTTCACCCCTCCACTTT. As protein: CASSLFEGGSPLHF.

The chain is built from TRBV29-1 and TRBJ2-7; 7 bases line up with TRBD1. V was pared by 6 bases and J by 3 bases, with 11 bases of the junction left unmatched. This CDR3 is built from 14 residues. Germline loops: CDR1 SQVTM, CDR2 ANQGSEA. CDR3 sequence: CSVISGGQLYEQYF. CDR3 DNA: TGCAGCGTAATCTCTGGGGGACAGCTCTACGAGCAGTACTTC.

The CDR3 here is CASSFGGEKLFF. CDR3 sequence (DNA): TGTGCCAGCAGTTTTGGGGGTGAAAAACTGTTTTTT. The chain employs TRBV28 and TRBJ1-4; D may be TRBD1 (5 bases). The CDR3 consists of 12 residues. V lost 3 bases, J lost 7 bases, and 6 bases lay in between. The germline gives CDR1 MDHEN, CDR2 SYDVKM.

The V and J genes are TRBV5-6 and TRBJ2-1, with a tentative D call TRBD1 (6 bases). From germline, CDR1 is SGHDT and CDR2 YYEEEE. Trimming removed 3 bases at V and 0 bases at J, with 13 bases between. The CDR3 runs 16 residues. The CDR3 loop is CASSYRTGSSYNEQFF. As DNA, the CDR3 is TGTGCCAGCAGCTACAGAACAGGGAGCTCCTACAATGAGCAGTTCTTC.

The chain joins TRBV2 to TRBJ1-1; TRBD1 is a possible D gene (6 bases). Germline assignment: CDR1 SNHLY and CDR2 FYNNEI. The CDR3 is 12 amino acids. The V end lost 8 bases, the J end lost 3 bases, and 10 bases lay between the germline ends. CDR3 sequence (DNA): TGTGCCAGCCTACAGGGAGACACTGAAGCTTTCTTT. This encodes CASLQGDTEAFF.

With respect to this clone: The same CDR3 can be traced to other DNA sequences in this sample. The V gene is TRBV3-1 (or the pseudogene TRBV3-2), the J gene TRBJ2-2; D remains unclear. The germline gives CDR1 LGHDT, CDR2 YNNKEL (reference sequence). V dropped 3 bases and J dropped 1 base, with 3 bases sitting between them. The CDR3 sequence is 13 residues long. CDR3 protein: CASSHRNTGELFF. The CDR3 bases are TGTGCCAGCAGCCACAGGAACACCGGGGAGCTGTTTTTT.

This sequence joins TRBV10-3 and TRBJ1-1; TRBD1 matches 7 bases. There are 13 residues in the CDR3. The germline CDR1 and CDR2 sequences are ENHRY and SYGVKD. V lost 8 bases and J lost 0; bases outside the gene matches: 3. The DNA for the CDR3 is TGTGCCATCCGACAGGGCTTGAACACTGAAGCTTTCTTT. Protein sequence: CAIRQGLNTEAFF.

The CDR3 is CASSFSGQPQHF. CDR3 nucleotide sequence: TGTGCCAGCAGTTTTTCGGGACAGCCCCAGCATTTT. The chain recombines TRBV27 with TRBJ1-5; D remains unclear. V was trimmed by 3 bases and J by 7 bases, leaving 7 bases between them. This CDR3 is 12 amino acids long. Germline V gene lookup returns CDR1 MNHEY and CDR2 SMNVEV (reference sequence).

The chain couples TRBV19 to TRBJ1-2, with no clear D. CDR3 size: 12 residues. V lost 6 bases to trimming and J lost 5 bases, with 10 bases between them. CDR1 is LNHDA, CDR2 SQIVND, per germline (reference sequence). CDR3 amino acids: CASSERDYGYTF. DNA of the CDR3: TGTGCCAGTAGCGAACGGGATTATGGCTACACCTTC.

This chain uses TRBV27 with TRBJ1-5, with 10 bases aligning to TRBD1. Per germline, CDR1 MNHEY and CDR2 SMNVEV (reference sequence). V was clipped by 3 bases and J by 6 bases; unmatched bases: 2. The CDR3 extends over 14 amino acids. The CDR3 reads CASSLDRGSQPQHF. The CDR3 DNA is TGTGCCAGCAGTTTGGACAGGGGGAGTCAGCCCCAGCATTTT.

CDR3 in DNA: TGTGCCAGCAGCTTAGGCAGGGGGGAGACCCAGTACTTC. It encodes CASSLGRGETQYF. The chain combines TRBV7-2 with TRBJ2-5; 7 bases are a match to TRBD1. The germline gives CDR1 SGHTA, CDR2 FQGNSA. This CDR3 region has 13 residues. V shed 1 base and J 5 bases; nucleotides not matched to a gene: 1.

The J gene is TRBJ2-2, the V gene TRBV27; D is perhaps TRBD1 (6 bases). The V gene's germline CDR1 is MNHEY and CDR2 SMNVEV (reference sequence). The germline V and J ends were trimmed by 3 bases and 0 bases, with 8 bases remaining between them. This CDR3 is built from 15 residues. The CDR3 loop is CASSFDRTNTGELFF. CDR3 coding DNA: TGTGCCAGCAGTTTTGACAGGACGAACACCGGGGAGCTGTTTTTT.

This clone was observed once. The V and J genes are TRBV12-5 and TRBJ2-7; no definite D call. V was shortened by 0 bases and J by 3 bases, with 12 bases between the two germline ends. The CDR3 covers 15 residues. From germline, CDR1 is LGHNT and CDR2 FRNRAP. CDR3 in amino acids: CASGLVLGELYEQYF. The CDR3 coding sequence is TGTGCTAGTGGTTTGGTACTTGGGGAACTCTACGAGCAGTACTTC. The full variable domain, rest sourced from reference TRBV12-5 and TRBJ2-7, is DARVTQTPRHKVTEMGQEVTMRCQPILGHNTVFWYRQTMMQGLELLAYFRNRAPLDDSGMPKDRFSAEMPDATLATLKIQPSEPRDSAVYFCASGLVLGELYEQYFGPGTRLTVT.

This chain uses TRBV6-5 with TRBJ2-2, with TRBD1 matching 9 bases. Germline V gene sequence: CDR1 MNHEY, CDR2 SVGAGI. V shed 8 bases, J shed 7 bases, and the junction held 5 bases outside the gene matches. The CDR3 runs to 13 residues. The CDR3 loop is CASDRGNLGELFF. CDR3 coding DNA: TGTGCCAGCGACAGGGGGAATCTCGGGGAGCTGTTTTTT.